Each of the 27 T cell receptor beta chains below was sequenced from the same sample in a study of early T cells in non-severe SARS-CoV-2 infection. MiXCR was run by TCRdb on the 5' RACE reads, yielding one entry per CDR3 protein. The data show some 57,000 distinct CDR3 sequences, 7.5% to 9.5% seen once. The specimen was whole blood, collected at baseline. The source is an adult who was a healthcare worker with PCR-confirmed SARS-CoV-2 infection or an uninfected control (not recorded which).

This clonotype came up a few times. J is TRBJ1-1 and V is TRBV2; D gene uncertain. The CDR3 spans 13 residues. Germline V gene sequence: CDR1 SNHLY, CDR2 FYNNEI. Trimming shortened V by 3 bases and J by 4 bases, and 9 bases separated the two germline ends. CDR3 nucleotide sequence: TGTGCCAGCAGTGATGGTACCAGCACTGAAGCTTTCTTT. Its translation is CASSDGTSTEAFF.

This clonotype has a count of ten or more. The rearrangement uses TRBV5-4 and TRBJ2-1; 7 bases are shared with TRBD1. Trimming at V came to 2 bases and at J to 9 bases, leaving 5 bases not matched to a gene. Germline CDR1 SGHNT, CDR2 YYREEE (reference sequence). The CDR3 sequence is 13 residues long. CDR3 sequence reads: CASSFTGVGEQFF. CDR3 coding DNA: TGTGCCAGCAGCTTCACAGGGGTGGGTGAGCAGTTCTTC.

This clonotype was seen at least ten times. The chain links TRBV7-9 to TRBJ2-3; 8 positions agree with TRBD2. This CDR3 has 16 residues. Germline lookup yields CDR1 SEHNR and CDR2 FQNEAQ (reference sequence). Germline trimming cut 5 bases from V and 2 bases from J; bases unmatched to any gene: 9. The CDR3 sequence: CASSGETSAFTDTQYF. Here the CDR3 DNA reads TGTGCCAGCAGCGGGGAGACTAGCGCGTTCACAGATACGCAGTATTTT. The full variable domain, completed using reference TRBV7-9 and TRBJ2-3, is DTGVSQNPRHKITKRGQNVTFRCDPISEHNRLYWYRQTLGQGPEFLTYFQNEAQLEKSRLLSDRFSAERPKGSFSTLEIQRTEQGDSAMYLCASSGETSAFTDTQYFGPGTRLTVL.

This sequence joins TRBV5-5 and TRBJ2-5; D not certain. V lost 6 bases to trimming and J lost 5 bases, with 8 bases between them. The CDR3 has 11 amino acids. CDR1 is SGHKS, CDR2 YYEKEE, per germline (reference sequence). The CDR3 protein is CASTLRETQYF. As DNA, the CDR3 is TGTGCCAGCACCCTAAGGGAGACCCAGTACTTC.

The table lists this clonotype with many counts. This chain joins TRBV6-5 and TRBJ2-2; D is tentatively TRBD1 or TRBD2 (5 bases each). CDR3 length: 13 residues. With 4 bases removed from V and 6 bases from J, the gap between germline ends came to 9 bases. Germline lookup yields CDR1 MNHEY and CDR2 SVGAGI. The CDR3 loop reads CASSSQGAGELFF. The CDR3 region has the DNA TGTGCCAGCAGTTCCCAGGGAGCCGGGGAGCTGTTTTTT.

This clonotype turned up a few times. This chain connects TRBV7-9 to TRBJ2-5, with D hard to call. The length of the CDR3 is 14 residues. Germline loops: CDR1 SEHNR, CDR2 FQNEAQ (reference sequence). V was trimmed by 2 bases and J by 0 bases, leaving 7 bases between them. CDR3: CASSLSPNQETQYF. The CDR3 nucleotides read TGTGCCAGCAGCTTATCCCCGAACCAAGAGACCCAGTACTTC.

The CDR3 here is CASSLGTGTGELFF. Written as DNA, the CDR3 is TGTGCCAGCAGCTTAGGTACCGGTACCGGGGAGCTGTTTTTT. The genes are TRBV7-6 and TRBJ2-2; no reliable D call. This CDR3 is built from 14 residues. Germline CDR1 reads SGHVS; CDR2 reads FNYEAQ. Trimming left V 1 base short and J 5 bases short, with 8 bases between.

A few counts support this clonotype. This chain links TRBV18 with TRBJ2-5; D unresolved. Germline-derived CDR1 and CDR2 are KGHSH and LQKENI. V lost 3 bases and J 1 base, leaving 6 bases between the germline ends. This CDR3 contains 13 residues. The CDR3 nucleotides read TGTGCCAGCTCACCGATCCGCCAAGAGACCCAGTACTTC. It translates to CASSPIRQETQYF.

This clonotype has only a few counts. J is TRBJ2-1 and V is TRBV7-9; D tentatively reads TRBD1 or TRBD2 (5 bases each). The germline gives CDR1 SEHNR, CDR2 FQNEAQ (reference sequence). Between the trimmed V and J ends, which lost 2 bases and 6 bases, there was a span of 14 bases. The CDR3 runs to 15 residues. The CDR3 sequence is CASSLLGRGLNEQFF. The CDR3, as DNA: TGTGCCAGCAGCTTACTGGGACGCGGCCTCAATGAGCAGTTCTTC.

Ten or more counts support this clonotype. The V call is TRBV30, the J call TRBJ2-2, with a tentative D call TRBD1 (6 bases). This CDR3 has 13 amino acids. CDR1 is GTSNPN and CDR2 is SVGIG in the germline V gene (reference sequence). The V end was cut by 3 bases, the J end by 3 bases, with 8 bases between. The CDR3 spells CAWSTGYTGELFF. The CDR3 DNA reads TGTGCCTGGAGCACAGGGTACACCGGGGAGCTGTTTTTT.

This clonotype was observed at least ten times. This chain joins TRBV4-2 and TRBJ1-3; maybe TRBD1 (5 bases). The CDR3 is 15 residues long. The germline V gene has CDR1 LGHNA and CDR2 YNFKEQ. V lost 0 bases and J 4 bases, leaving 10 bases between the germline ends. CDR3 sequence reads: CASSQDRGQGNTIYF. CDR3 in DNA: TGTGCCAGCAGCCAAGATAGGGGCCAAGGAAACACCATATATTTT.

This sequence joins TRBV7-3 and TRBJ2-5; D may be TRBD2 (5 bases). CDR3 length equals 15 residues. V was cut by 3 bases and J by 4 bases, with 15 bases left in between. Germline CDR1 is SGHTA and CDR2 is FQGTGA. In DNA, the CDR3 is TGTGCCAGCAGCTTGGGGAGCAGTCCGGTAGAGACCCAGTACTTC. Amino acid sequence: CASSLGSSPVETQYF.

The sample holds a few counts of this clonotype. This rearrangement joins TRBV3-1 to TRBJ2-3, with 9 bases lining up with TRBD2. The CDR3 has 15 amino acids. Germline V gene sequence: CDR1 LGHDT, CDR2 YNNKEL (reference sequence). V shed 1 base and J 10 bases; nucleotides not matched to a gene: 9. The CDR3 reads CASSQVASGVTPQYF. CDR3 DNA sequence: TGTGCCAGCAGCCAAGTGGCTAGCGGGGTGACGCCGCAGTATTTT.

The sample holds a few counts of this clonotype. The chain has TRBV10-2 and TRBJ1-6; no firm D call. Germline CDR1 and CDR2: WSHSY and SAAADI. The CDR3 loop spans 13 amino acids. Trimming removed 0 bases from V and 8 bases from J, with 5 bases in between. The CDR3 coding sequence is TGCGCCAGCAGTGAGTCTAGGGATTCACCCCTCCACTTT. Translated: CASSESRDSPLHF.

To note about this clonotype: The CDR3 does not end in the conserved phenylalanine or tryptophan, so this is likely a read error. No DNA is shown, since the ends of the CDR3 on it are uncertain; the CDR3 is the one TCRdb lists. CDR3 sequence: CGPGSDRL. The chain carries TRBV7-7 and TRBJ2-3; TRBD1 is taken as the D call from the table, unchecked against the DNA. Germline loops: CDR1 SSHAT, CDR2 FNYEAQ (reference sequence). Both ends counted, the CDR3 spans 8 residues.

The chain joins TRBV7-9 to TRBJ2-1; D is uncertain. From germline, CDR1 is SEHNR and CDR2 FQNEAQ (reference sequence). V gave up 2 bases and J gave up 6 bases, with 14 bases separating them. CDR3 length: 15 amino acids. The CDR3 sequence is CASSLLPSPLNEQFF. The CDR3 DNA sequence: TGTGCCAGCAGCTTACTCCCAAGTCCGCTCAATGAGCAGTTCTTC. The full variable domain, with the rest looked up from reference TRBV7-9 and TRBJ2-1, is DTGVSQNPRHKITKRGQNVTFRCDPISEHNRLYWYRQTLGQGPEFLTYFQNEAQLEKSRLLSDRFSAERPKGSFSTLEIQRTEQGDSAMYLCASSLLPSPLNEQFFGPGTRLTVL.

This clonotype was recorded a few times. The chain combines TRBV10-3 with TRBJ2-7, with 9 bases lining up with TRBD2. Trimming removed 5 bases from V and 6 bases from J; junction bases left unmatched: 8. CDR1 ENHRY and CDR2 SYGVKD come from the germline V gene. The CDR3 has 14 amino acids. This CDR3 reads CAISSVGLAIEQYF. CDR3 DNA sequence: TGTGCCATCAGTTCTGTCGGACTAGCGATCGAGCAGTACTTC.

This clonotype has a handful of counts. The chain is built from TRBV3-1 and TRBJ2-3; D unclear. V gave up 4 bases and J gave up 3 bases, with 11 bases separating them. There are 14 residues in the CDR3. Germline lookup yields CDR1 LGHDT and CDR2 YNNKEL (reference sequence). CDR3 in DNA: TGTGCCAGCAGCCGGGGTAGCAGAACAGATACGCAGTATTTT. As protein: CASSRGSRTDTQYF.

This clonotype was detected many times. The chain carries TRBV29-1 and TRBJ1-1; the D gene is possibly TRBD1 (5 bases). Trimming shortened V by 5 bases and J by 0 bases, and 7 bases separated the two germline ends. The CDR3 runs 12 residues. The germline gives CDR1 SQVTM, CDR2 ANQGSEA. The CDR3 loop reads CSVWGVNTEAFF. The CDR3 region has the DNA TGCAGCGTTTGGGGCGTGAACACTGAAGCTTTCTTT.

This clonotype was observed a handful of times. The chain couples TRBV11-2 to TRBJ2-4; TRBD2 aligns across 8 bases. Trimming removed 8 bases from V and 9 bases from J; junction bases left unmatched: 15. The CDR3 runs 15 residues. Germline loops: CDR1 SGHAT, CDR2 FQNNGV. The CDR3 reads CASSGGRFLVGIQYF. The CDR3 region has the DNA TGTGCCAGCTCCGGCGGGAGGTTTTTGGTGGGCATTCAGTACTTC.

This clonotype appeared many times. This sequence joins TRBV15 and TRBJ2-1; TRBD1 might be the D (6 bases). V shed 2 bases and J shed 9 bases, with 17 bases lying between them. The CDR3 has 15 residues. Germline V gene sequence: CDR1 LNHNV, CDR2 YYDKDF (reference sequence). The CDR3 sequence is CATSRPGTSSFEQFF. In DNA, the CDR3 is TGTGCCACCAGCAGACCCGGGACATCTTCCTTTGAGCAGTTCTTC.

This clonotype was counted many times. V is TRBV4-1 and J is TRBJ2-5, with 9 positions matching TRBD2. With V trimmed by 3 bases and J by 4 bases, 12 bases remained unmatched. Germline CDR1 reads MGHRA; CDR2 reads YSYEKL. The CDR3 runs to 17 residues. The CDR3 nucleotides read TGCGCCAGCAGCCACGCCCCCCTACTAGCGGGCGTAGAGACCCAGTACTTC. Its translation is CASSHAPLLAGVETQYF.

This clonotype came up a few times. This chain uses TRBV7-8 with TRBJ2-2; a weak D match, TRBD1 (5 bases). V lost 4 bases and J lost 5, with 11 bases in between. Germline V gene lookup returns CDR1 SGHVS and CDR2 FQNEAQ. The CDR3 runs to 14 residues. The CDR3 here is CASSSYKGTGELFF. The CDR3 DNA reads as TGTGCCAGCAGCTCATACAAGGGGACCGGGGAGCTGTTTTTT.

This clonotype occurred many times. The chain combines TRBV11-1 with TRBJ2-5, with D perhaps TRBD2 (5 bases). Germline assignment: CDR1 SGHAT and CDR2 FQDESV (reference sequence). CDR3 size: 12 residues. Trimming cost V 11 bases and J 1 base, with 11 bases left between them. The CDR3 sequence: CASSAVQETQYF. DNA for the CDR3: TGTGCCTCTTCAGCGGTCCAAGAGACCCAGTACTTC.

The CDR3 DNA is TGCAGTGCTAGATGGGACAGCACCTACGAGCAGTACTTC. Encoded protein: CSARWDSTYEQYF. The rearrangement joins TRBV20-1 to TRBJ2-7; the match to TRBD1 covers 7 bases. This CDR3 comprises 13 residues. CDR1 is DFQATT and CDR2 is SNEGSKA in the germline V gene (reference sequence). V was pared by 2 bases and J by 2 bases, with 3 bases of the junction left unmatched.

This chain links TRBV6-6 with TRBJ2-5; a weak D match, TRBD2 (6 bases). V lost 2 bases to trimming and J lost 5 bases, with 6 bases between them. This CDR3 contains 12 residues. The germline V gene has CDR1 MNHNY and CDR2 SVGAGI (reference sequence). CDR3 nucleotide sequence: TGTGCCAGCAGTTACGCGGGGGAGACCCAGTACTTC. This codes for CASSYAGETQYF.

A few counts support this clonotype. The genes are TRBV12-3 or TRBV12-4 and TRBJ1-5; D not certain. Deletions cut 6 bases from V and 7 bases from J, with 13 bases between. This CDR3 comprises 13 residues. The chain's CDR3 is CASSRDSRQPQHF. DNA of the CDR3: TGTGCCAGCAGCCGGGATTCTCGGCAGCCCCAGCATTTT.